Listed here are 16 T cell receptor beta chains from one sample, sequenced in a study of blood T cell repertoires in COVID-19. Produced via immunoSEQ multiplex PCR; TCRdb's table is partial and in-frame only. The sample includes roughly 320,000 clones, around 92% of them seen just once. The sample was peripheral blood. These receptor sequences come from a woman aged 25 to 45 with COVID-19, enrolled during active disease.

This rearrangement joins TRBV7-9 to TRBJ1-4; unclear D gene. Between the trimmed V and J ends, which lost 4 bases and 3 bases, there was a span of 12 bases. CDR1 and CDR2 (germline): SEHNR, FQNEAQ (reference sequence). The CDR3 runs 15 residues. CDR3 protein: CASSYAPTSNEKLFF. The CDR3 nucleotides are TGTGCCAGCAGCTATGCGCCTACTTCTAATGAAAAACTGTTTTTT.

The J gene is TRBJ1-1, the V gene TRBV28; TRBD1 agrees at 8 bases. Germline CDR1 MDHEN, CDR2 SYDVKM. The CDR3 has 13 residues. J was trimmed by 5 bases and V by 5 bases; bases with no gene match: 4. The CDR3 DNA follows: TGTGCCAGCAGTGGGACAGGAGTTACTGAAGCTTTCTTT. As protein: CASSGTGVTEAFF.

The chain uses TRBV2 and TRBJ1-4; D not certain. The CDR3 runs to 12 residues. Germline assignment: CDR1 SNHLY and CDR2 FYNNEI. Between the trimmed V and J ends, which lost 6 bases and 0 bases, there was a span of 2 bases. In nucleotides, the CDR3 is TGTGCCAGCAGCACAACTAATGAAAAACTGTTTTTT. Protein sequence: CASSTTNEKLFF. Filled out from reference TRBV2 and TRBJ1-4, the complete variable domain reads EPEVTQTPSHQVTQMGQEVILRCVPISNHLYFYWYRQILGQKVEFLVSFYNNEISEKSEIFDDQFSVERPDGSNFTLKIRSTKLEDSAMYFCASSTTNEKLFFGSGTQLSVL.

This clone was detected only a few times. V and J are TRBV7-9 and TRBJ2-7, with TRBD1 identical over 8 bases. The CDR3 has 14 residues. CDR1 and CDR2 (germline): SEHNR, FQNEAQ (reference sequence). The trim removed 2 bases at V and 1 base at J, leaving 1 base unmatched. The CDR3 sequence: CASSLWDRSYEQYF. The CDR3 DNA sequence: TGTGCCAGCAGCTTATGGGACAGGTCCTACGAGCAGTACTTC.

A single count supports this clone. The rearrangement uses TRBV5-1 and TRBJ1-2; D uncertain. Between the trimmed V and J ends, which lost 4 bases and 2 bases, there was a span of 9 bases. This CDR3 spans 13 amino acids. Germline values: CDR1 SGHRS, CDR2 YFSETQ. The CDR3 spells CASSPGSNYGYTF. CDR3 DNA sequence: TGCGCCAGCAGCCCGGGGAGCAACTATGGCTACACCTTC. The complete variable domain, with remaining parts taken from reference TRBV5-1 and TRBJ1-2, reads KAGVTQTPRYLIKTRGQQVTLSCSPISGHRSVSWYQQTPGQGLQFLFEYFSETQRNKGNFPGRFSGRQFSNSRSEMNVSTLELGDSALYLCASSPGSNYGYTFGSGTRLTVV.

The chain joins TRBV28 to TRBJ1-2; D is perhaps TRBD1 (6 bases). The CDR3 is 12 residues long. The V gene lost 11 bases and the J gene lost 4 bases, with 14 bases spanning the gap. Per germline, CDR1 MDHEN and CDR2 SYDVKM. For the CDR3, the DNA is TGTGCCTGGCAGGACAGTTCCTATGGCTACACCTTC. Translating gives CAWQDSSYGYTF.

This chain links TRBV25-1 with TRBJ1-2; TRBD1 might be the D (6 bases). Trimming shortened V by 4 bases and J by 4 bases, and 16 bases separated the two germline ends. CDR1 MGHDK and CDR2 SYGVNS come from the germline V gene. This CDR3 is 15 amino acids long. Here the CDR3 reads CASSAEIQGIYGYTF. As DNA, the CDR3 is TGTGCCAGCAGTGCGGAGATACAGGGAATCTATGGCTACACCTTC.

Only a few counts were recorded for this clone. The chain carries TRBV11-2 and TRBJ1-4; D uncertain. Deletions cut 1 base from V and 8 bases from J, with 8 bases between. From germline, CDR1 is SGHAT and CDR2 FQNNGV. The CDR3 runs 13 residues. In DNA form, the CDR3 reads TGTGCCAGCAGCTTAGGTTTCCGGGAAAAACTGTTTTTT. It encodes CASSLGFREKLFF. Using reference TRBV11-2 and TRBJ1-4 for the parts outside the CDR3, the full variable domain is EAGVAQSPRYKIIEKRQSVAFWCNPISGHATLYWYQQILGQGPKLLIQFQNNGVVDDSQLPKDRFSAERLKGVDSTLKIQPAKLEDSAVYLCASSLGFREKLFFGSGTQLSVL.

This chain links TRBV7-9 with TRBJ1-1, with TRBD1 identical over 10 bases. Germline CDR1 is SEHNR and CDR2 is FQNEAQ (reference sequence). The CDR3 is 16 amino acids. The V gene end was trimmed by 5 bases and the J gene end by 2 bases; junction bases not matched to a gene: 8. The CDR3 is CASSPFGTGVNTEAFF. In DNA form, the CDR3 reads TGTGCCAGCAGCCCATTCGGGACAGGGGTTAACACTGAAGCTTTCTTT.

The chain joins TRBV2 to TRBJ2-5; 8 bases map to TRBD1. CDR3 size: 14 residues. Germline CDR1 and CDR2: SNHLY and FYNNEI. V lost 7 bases and J lost 5; bases outside the gene matches: 9. CDR3 region: CASTLRTGFETQYF. CDR3 nucleotide sequence: TGTGCCAGCACCCTGCGGACAGGGTTTGAGACCCAGTACTTC.

This clone has just a few counts. The V call is TRBV18, the J call TRBJ1-2; no clear D gene. The CDR3 totals 14 residues. The germline V gene has CDR1 KGHSH and CDR2 LQKENI. With 6 bases removed from V and 8 bases from J, the gap between germline ends came to 19 bases. The CDR3 DNA sequence: TGTGCCAGCTCCCTGGGCACGGAGGCTTCGGGCTACACCTTC. As protein: CASSLGTEASGYTF.

V is TRBV19 and J is TRBJ2-7; TRBD2 is a possible D gene (6 bases). CDR3 length: 11 residues. Germline loops: CDR1 LNHDA, CDR2 SQIVND (reference sequence). Trimming cost V 5 bases and J 6 bases, with 8 bases left between them. CDR3 sequence reads: CASSGGGEQYV. CDR3 DNA: TGTGCCAGTAGTGGGGGAGGCGAGCAGTACGTC.

This clone showed up just a few times. This chain connects TRBV6-5 to TRBJ1-1; D is unclear. The V end lost 7 bases, the J end lost 10 bases, and 13 bases lay between the germline ends. The CDR3 contains 11 residues. Germline V lookup: CDR1 MNHEY, CDR2 SVGAGI. The CDR3 loop is CASTSRRVAFF. The CDR3 DNA is TGTGCCAGCACGTCCCGCCGGGTAGCTTTCTTT.

The gene calls are TRBV2 and TRBJ1-5, with 8 bases identical to TRBD1. Germline loops: CDR1 SNHLY, CDR2 FYNNEI. The CDR3 length is 15 residues. Losses at the gene ends were 5 bases for V and 4 bases for J; bases not matched to a gene: 7. CDR3: CASSRDRMGNQPQHF. Here the CDR3 DNA reads TGTGCCAGCAGTAGGGACAGGATGGGGAATCAGCCCCAGCATTTT. The full variable domain, completed using reference TRBV2 and TRBJ1-5, is EPEVTQTPSHQVTQMGQEVILRCVPISNHLYFYWYRQILGQKVEFLVSFYNNEISEKSEIFDDQFSVERPDGSNFTLKIRSTKLEDSAMYFCASSRDRMGNQPQHFGDGTRLSIL.

DNA for the CDR3: TGTGCCAGCAGTTACCTCGGGGACTATGGCTACACCTTC. Amino acids: CASSYLGDYGYTF. The V and J genes are TRBV6-5 and TRBJ1-2; D unresolved. This CDR3 contains 13 residues. The germline V and J ends were trimmed by 2 bases and 3 bases, with 7 bases remaining between them. CDR1 MNHEY and CDR2 SVGAGI come from the germline V gene.

In nucleotides, the CDR3 is TGTGCCAGCAGTTTTAGAGTAATGAACACTGAAGCTTTCTTT. This encodes CASSFRVMNTEAFF. V and J are TRBV28 and TRBJ1-1; D gene ambiguous. Looked up from germline, CDR1 is MDHEN and CDR2 is SYDVKM. The CDR3 extends over 14 amino acids. With 3 bases removed from V and 0 bases from J, the gap between germline ends came to 8 bases. The full variable domain, in which reference TRBV28 and TRBJ1-1 provide the parts outside the CDR3, is DVKVTQSSRYLVKRTGEKVFLECVQDMDHENMFWYRQDPGLGLRLIYFSYDVKMKEKGDIPEGYSVSREKKERFSLILESASTNQTSMYLCASSFRVMNTEAFFGQGTRLTVV.